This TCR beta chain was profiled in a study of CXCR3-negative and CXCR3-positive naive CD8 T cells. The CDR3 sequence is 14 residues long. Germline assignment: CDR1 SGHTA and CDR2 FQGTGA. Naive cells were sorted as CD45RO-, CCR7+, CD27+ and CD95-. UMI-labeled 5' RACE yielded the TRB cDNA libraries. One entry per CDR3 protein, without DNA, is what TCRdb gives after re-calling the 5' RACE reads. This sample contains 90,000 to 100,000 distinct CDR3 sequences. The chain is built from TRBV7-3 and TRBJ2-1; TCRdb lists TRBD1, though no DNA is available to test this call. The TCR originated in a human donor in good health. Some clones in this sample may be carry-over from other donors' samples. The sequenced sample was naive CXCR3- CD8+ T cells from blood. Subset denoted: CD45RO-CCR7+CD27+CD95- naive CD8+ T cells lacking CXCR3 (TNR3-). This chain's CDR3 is CASSLGGDYNEQFF.